These 31 T cell receptor beta chains came from one sample sequenced in a study of blood T cell repertoires in COVID-19. Sequencing used immunoSEQ multiplex PCR; TCRdb keeps in-frame clones, though not all of them. This sample carries 200,000 to 300,000 clones, roughly 81% of them seen once, and the ten largest clones take 4% to 4.5%. The sample taken for sequencing was peripheral blood. The source of these receptors is a man aged 50 to 60 with acute or convalescent COVID-19.

The rearrangement links TRBV30 to TRBJ1-1; unclear D gene. CDR3 length: 11 amino acids. The germline CDR1 and CDR2 sequences are GTSNPN and SVGIG (reference sequence). The V end lost 3 bases, the J end lost 10 bases, and 12 bases lay between the germline ends. This CDR3 is CAWSGYGGAFF. The CDR3 DNA reads TGTGCCTGGAGCGGGTACGGCGGAGCTTTCTTT.

The rearrangement uses TRBV5-1 and TRBJ1-3; possible D gene TRBD1, 5 bases. The V gene lost 4 bases and the J gene lost 0 bases, with 11 bases spanning the gap. Germline CDR1 and CDR2: SGHRS and YFSETQ. The CDR3 covers 15 residues. The CDR3 loop is CASSERQSSGNTIYF. The CDR3 DNA follows: TGCGCCAGCAGCGAGAGACAGTCCTCTGGAAACACCATATATTTT.

This chain links TRBV6-5 with TRBJ2-3; D might be TRBD1 (6 bases). CDR3 length: 16 amino acids. Germline values: CDR1 MNHEY, CDR2 SVGAGI. V was shortened by 0 bases and J by 5 bases, with 15 bases between the two germline ends. CDR3 sequence reads: CASSYSGQGLGDTQYF. The CDR3, as DNA: TGTGCCAGCAGTTACTCGGGCCAGGGGCTCGGAGATACGCAGTATTTT.

V is TRBV5-1 and J is TRBJ2-7; tentatively, D is TRBD2 (7 bases). The CDR3 length is 15 residues. Germline values: CDR1 SGHRS, CDR2 YFSETQ. Between the trimmed V and J ends, which lost 4 bases and 6 bases, there was a span of 20 bases. The CDR3 region has the DNA TGCGCCAGCAGCCCGTGGGGGGGGCTAGTTAGCGAGCAGTACTTC. Protein product: CASSPWGGLVSEQYF.

The chain links TRBV5-1 to TRBJ1-3, with D possibly TRBD1 on 6 matching bases. V shed 0 bases and J shed 2 bases, with 12 bases lying between them. The CDR3 has 16 amino acids. Germline-derived CDR1 and CDR2 are SGHRS and YFSETQ. The CDR3 is CASSLVGGLTGNTIYF. In DNA, the CDR3 is TGCGCCAGCAGCTTGGTTGGGGGCCTTACTGGAAACACCATATATTTT.

The table lists this clone with a few counts. The genes are TRBV6-5 and TRBJ1-6; D not certain. Trimming took 3 bases from V and 8 from J, leaving 8 bases between them. The germline gives CDR1 MNHEY, CDR2 SVGAGI. The CDR3 consists of 13 residues. The chain's CDR3 is CASSYNGDSPLHF. CDR3 sequence (DNA): TGTGCCAGCAGTTATAACGGAGATTCACCCCTCCACTTT.

This clone has just a few counts. V usage is TRBV20-1 and J usage is TRBJ1-1; D is possibly TRBD1 (6 bases). V was pared by 3 bases and J by 6 bases, with 8 bases between. The CDR3 loop spans 11 amino acids. Germline CDR1 reads DFQATT; CDR2 reads SNEGSKA (reference sequence). The CDR3 protein is CSASWGPEAFF. For the CDR3, the DNA is TGCAGTGCTAGCTGGGGGCCTGAAGCTTTCTTT.

The chain couples TRBV5-1 to TRBJ2-3, with TRBD2 matching over 10 bases. The CDR3 loop spans 17 amino acids. Trimming took 4 bases from V and 2 from J; bases not matched to a gene: 10. Germline assignment: CDR1 SGHRS and CDR2 YFSETQ. CDR3 sequence: CASSDGRTSGSTDTQYF. CDR3 coding DNA: TGCGCCAGCAGCGACGGAAGGACTAGCGGATCCACAGATACGCAGTATTTT.

CDR3 sequence (DNA): TGTGCCAGCAGTCTCAGGGGTTTGTCCTACAATGAGCAGTTCTTC. Translating gives CASSLRGLSYNEQFF. The chain carries TRBV28 and TRBJ2-1, with a possible D match to TRBD1 (6 bases). Germline V CDR1 and CDR2: MDHEN, SYDVKM. Trimming pared 5 bases from V and 1 base from J, leaving 12 bases between. The CDR3 has 15 residues.

The chain has TRBV11-3 and TRBJ2-3; TRBD1 agrees at 7 bases. This CDR3 has 14 amino acids. Germline lookup yields CDR1 SGHNT and CDR2 YENEEA. V dropped 5 bases and J dropped 4; count of bases not matched to a gene: 6. CDR3 nucleotides: TGTGCCAGCAGCCCCCGACAGGGATCAGATACGCAGTATTTT. Translation gives CASSPRQGSDTQYF.

The chain combines TRBV6-5 with TRBJ1-4; 9 positions agree with TRBD1. The CDR3 is 15 amino acids. J lost 7 bases, V lost 0 bases, and 3 bases had no gene match. Germline CDR1 is MNHEY and CDR2 is SVGAGI. CDR3 nucleotides: TGTGCCAGCAGTTACTCGGGACAGGGAGTTGAAAAACTGTTTTTT. Its protein is CASSYSGQGVEKLFF.

This clone was seen once. The rearrangement uses TRBV13 and TRBJ2-1; 12 bases match TRBD2. The CDR3 runs 14 residues. Trimming at V came to 4 bases and at J to 7 bases, leaving 2 bases not matched to a gene. The germline gives CDR1 PRHDT, CDR2 FYEKMQ (reference sequence). CDR3 coding DNA: TGTGCCAGCAGCTCCGGGACTAGCGGGAATGAGCAGTTCTTC. Translating it yields CASSSGTSGNEQFF.

CDR3 residues: CASSQNYPRAGELFF. In DNA, the CDR3 is TGTGCCAGCAGTCAAAATTACCCTCGAGCCGGGGAGCTGTTTTTT. The chain is built from TRBV6-5 and TRBJ2-2, with no clear D. The CDR3 has 15 residues. Germline assignment: CDR1 MNHEY and CDR2 SVGAGI. V lost 5 bases, J lost 6 bases, and 16 bases lay in between.

This chain uses TRBV15 with TRBJ2-1; 9 positions match TRBD2. The V gene's germline CDR1 is LNHNV and CDR2 YYDKDF (reference sequence). After removal of 3 bases from V and 4 bases from J, the junction contained 4 bases not matched to a gene. The CDR3 sequence is 15 residues long. CDR3 in amino acids: CATSSRREGYNEQFF. Written as DNA, the CDR3 is TGTGCCACCAGCAGTCGGCGGGAGGGATACAATGAGCAGTTCTTC.

The chain recombines TRBV28 with TRBJ2-1; 9 nucleotides match TRBD2. Germline V gene lookup returns CDR1 MDHEN and CDR2 SYDVKM. This CDR3 is 15 amino acids long. Germline trimming cut 2 bases from V and 1 base from J; bases unmatched to any gene: 0. CDR3 DNA sequence: TGTGCCAGCAGTTTAGCGGGAGGGTCCTACAATGAGCAGTTCTTC. Protein sequence: CASSLAGGSYNEQFF.

V usage is TRBV19 and J usage is TRBJ2-1; TRBD2 matches at 11 bases. This CDR3 contains 15 residues. After removal of 3 bases from V and 5 bases from J, the junction contained 3 bases not matched to a gene. Looked up from germline, CDR1 is LNHDA and CDR2 is SQIVND (reference sequence). The DNA of the CDR3 is TGTGCCAGTAGTATTAGCGGGGGGGTGAACAATGAGCAGTTCTTC. It translates to CASSISGGVNNEQFF.

CDR3 bases: TGTGCCAGCAGTTCCCGGGGGGGCGCTCAGGGTGAAAAACTGTTTTTT. Amino acid sequence: CASSSRGGAQGEKLFF. V gene TRBV6-5 combines with J gene TRBJ1-4; TRBD1 is a possible D gene (6 bases). The CDR3 loop spans 16 amino acids. Deletions cut 4 bases from V and 7 bases from J, with 19 bases between. Germline V lookup: CDR1 MNHEY, CDR2 SVGAGI.

This chain uses TRBV14 with TRBJ1-2, with D perhaps matching TRBD1 (6 bases). V dropped 9 bases and J dropped 6 bases, with 23 bases sitting between them. Germline loops: CDR1 SGHDN, CDR2 FVKESK. This CDR3 comprises 15 residues. CDR3 bases: TGTGCCAGTAGCAGTACTGGGGGCTATTTCGATGGCTACACCTTC. This encodes CASSSTGGYFDGYTF. The entire variable domain, with the rest obtained from reference TRBV14 and TRBJ1-2, is as follows: EAGVTQFPSHSVIEKGQTVTLRCDPISGHDNLYWYRRVMGKEIKFLLHFVKESKQDESGMPNNRFLAERTGGTYSTLKVQPAELEDSGVYFCASSSTGGYFDGYTFGSGTRLTVV.

This chain joins TRBV4-2 and TRBJ1-2; 10 bases map to TRBD1. Germline-derived CDR1 and CDR2 are LGHNA and YNFKEQ. CDR3 size: 21 residues. The V segment lost 0 bases and the J segment 3 bases; nucleotides outside the gene matches: 19. Written as DNA, the CDR3 is TGTGCCAGCAGCCAAGATAGAACGTCAGGGACAGGGGTTCGCCTTTACTATGGCTACACCTTC. Protein sequence: CASSQDRTSGTGVRLYYGYTF.

The gene calls are TRBV28 and TRBJ1-2, with unresolved D. CDR1 MDHEN and CDR2 SYDVKM come from the germline V gene. The CDR3 is made up of 13 amino acids. V lost 2 bases, J lost 2 bases, and 6 bases lay in between. CDR3 residues: CASSLGGNYGYTF. The CDR3, as DNA: TGTGCCAGCAGTTTAGGAGGGAACTATGGCTACACCTTC.

This rearrangement joins TRBV5-1 to TRBJ1-2; maybe TRBD1 (6 bases). The CDR3 covers 18 residues. CDR1 is SGHRS, CDR2 YFSETQ, per germline. With 3 bases removed from V and 4 bases from J, the gap between germline ends came to 25 bases. CDR3: CASSSTFWTAKEGYGYTF. CDR3 bases: TGCGCCAGCAGCTCGACATTTTGGACAGCTAAAGAGGGCTATGGCTACACCTTC.

CDR3 loop: CASSLRPDRGGGEAFF. CDR3 nucleotides: TGTGCCAGCAGCCTCCGCCCCGACAGGGGCGGGGGTGAAGCTTTCTTT. The rearrangement uses TRBV7-2 and TRBJ1-1; 8 bases line up with TRBD1. In germline, CDR1 is SGHTA, CDR2 FQGNSA. Unmatched junction bases numbered 15, after V lost 5 bases and J lost 7 bases. CDR3 length: 16 residues.

This clone was recorded only once. The CDR3 loop reads CASSVGGLPAEPQHF. The CDR3 nucleotides are TGTGCCAGCAGCGTCGGAGGGCTTCCCGCCGAGCCCCAGCATTTT. The rearrangement links TRBV9 to TRBJ1-5; D is unresolved. The CDR3 loop spans 15 amino acids. Germline CDR1 reads SGDLS; CDR2 reads YYNGEE. V was pared by 2 bases and J by 8 bases, with 17 bases between.

The gene calls are TRBV19 and TRBJ2-7, with 9 bases that match TRBD2. J was trimmed by 2 bases and V by 3 bases; bases with no gene match: 2. The CDR3 loop spans 14 amino acids. CDR1 and CDR2 from the germline V gene are LNHDA and SQIVND (reference sequence). CDR3: CASSMTSGTYEQYF. The DNA of the CDR3 is TGTGCCAGTAGTATGACTAGCGGTACCTACGAGCAGTACTTC.

The rearrangement joins TRBV3-1 (or the pseudogene TRBV3-2) to TRBJ1-2, with D maybe TRBD1 (5 bases). Germline loops: CDR1 LGHDT, CDR2 YNNKEL (reference sequence). The CDR3 is 15 residues long. Trimming took 1 base from V and 6 from J, leaving 15 bases between them. The CDR3 nucleotides read TGTGCCAGCAGCCAAGGGGCCAGGGAATTCCATGGCTACACCTTC. It is translated as CASSQGAREFHGYTF.

The gene calls are TRBV11-3 and TRBJ1-1; 7 bases agree with TRBD1. CDR1 is SGHNT, CDR2 YENEEA, per germline. With V trimmed by 3 bases and J by 5 bases, 3 bases remained unmatched. CDR3 length equals 13 residues. This CDR3 reads CASSLEDRTEAFF. For the CDR3, the DNA is TGTGCCAGCAGCTTGGAGGACAGGACTGAAGCTTTCTTT.

This clone was counted between two and nine times. The chain carries TRBV5-1 and TRBJ1-5, with D tentatively TRBD1 (6 bases). The germline CDR1 and CDR2 sequences are SGHRS and YFSETQ. This CDR3 comprises 13 residues. Trimming took off 1 base at V and 7 bases at J, with 9 bases between the two ends. The CDR3 spells CASSLTGQQPQHF. Written as DNA, the CDR3 is TGCGCCAGCAGCTTGACTGGACAGCAGCCCCAGCATTTT.

V gene TRBV6-5 combines with J gene TRBJ2-1; 11 positions match TRBD2. Losses at the gene ends were 7 bases for V and 9 bases for J; bases not matched to a gene: 8. Germline V gene lookup returns CDR1 MNHEY and CDR2 SVGAGI. The CDR3 has 14 residues. The CDR3 sequence is CASTLLAGETEQFF. For the CDR3, the DNA is TGTGCCAGCACTTTACTAGCGGGAGAGACTGAGCAGTTCTTC.

The V gene is TRBV11-3, the J gene TRBJ2-1, with 14 bases that match TRBD2. Germline-derived CDR1 and CDR2 are SGHNT and YENEEA. V lost 5 bases to trimming and J lost 9 bases; unmatched junction nucleotides: 6. This CDR3 region has 15 residues. The CDR3 DNA reads as TGTGCCAGCAGCCCGGGACTAGCGGGAGAGGTTGAGCAGTTCTTC. Translating gives CASSPGLAGEVEQFF.

The chain recombines TRBV11-3 with TRBJ2-2; possibly TRBD1 for D (6 bases). This CDR3 region has 15 residues. Between the trimmed V and J ends, which lost 2 bases and 4 bases, there was a span of 11 bases. Germline assignment: CDR1 SGHNT and CDR2 YENEEA. The CDR3 spells CASSLPTGSTGELFF. CDR3 DNA: TGTGCCAGCAGCTTACCAACAGGGAGCACCGGGGAGCTGTTTTTT.

Remarks on this clone: At one of its ends the junction is not consistent with the germline gene, which may arise from a read error. The chain is built from TRBV7-7 and TRBJ2-3; 10 bases line up with TRBD2. CDR1 and CDR2 from the germline V gene are SSHAT and FNYEAQ (reference sequence). CDR3 length: 15 amino acids. CDR3 sequence reads: CASSQTSGSTDTQYF. The DNA of the CDR3 is TGTGCTAGCAGCCAGACTAGCGGGAGCACAGATACGCAGTATTTT.